This TCR beta chain appears in the sequencing data of a study of T cell clonotyping in hematopoietic cell transplantation. In the study overall: Recipient samples before transplant were obtained post-cytoreduction.

Produced via immunoSEQ multiplex PCR; TCRdb's table is partial and in-frame only. The sample lists about 3,300 clones, more than 90% occurring once. Findings and limits, study-wide: Cells were unsorted, so CD4 and CD8 contributions were not separated. At the given depth, recipient repertoires were over 95% de novo clonotypes.

Germline assignment: CDR1 MNHEY and CDR2 SMNVEV (reference sequence). The V and J ends lost 5 bases and 8 bases respectively, with 0 bases between them. This CDR3 is built from 8 residues. About this clone itself: The antigen is unknown.

Time point meaning: recipient sample about 28 days before transplant, after cytoreduction. Recipient blood drawn about 28 days pretransplant and days 30, 100, 180 after. The sample consisted of peripheral blood mononuclear cells, taken before stem cell transplant. The gene calls are TRBV27 and TRBJ1-1, with unresolved D. This TCR was sampled from a woman in her 50s with chronic myeloid leukemia. Some clones in this sample may be carry-over from other donors' samples. As DNA, the CDR3 is TGTGCCAGCAGTGAAGCTTTCTTT. Protein: CASSEAFF.